This TCR beta chain originates from a study of CD8+CD57+ T cells in acquired aplastic anemia. The V and J ends lost 5 bases and 9 bases, in that order; junction bases with no gene match: 11. The CDR3 contains 15 residues. Germline V lookup: CDR1 SGHTA, CDR2 FQGNSA. TCR beta VDJ and CDR3 were profiled, and genomic DNA was the template. Each CDR3 protein is one row after TCRdb ran MiXCR on the reads. Of hundreds of thousands of distinct CDR3 sequences listed, 55% to 70% were seen once; the top ten hold approximately 3.9%. This clonotype was seen only a few times. A read error may be the cause here, since a much bigger clone is one base away.

The sequenced sample consisted of sorted CD4+, CD8+, or CD8+CD57+ T cells (not recorded which) from PBMCs. V and J are TRBV7-2 and TRBJ2-1; 9 bases line up with TRBD2. The origin of this receptor is a human donor in good health, serving as a control. CDR3 sequence: CASSAGVAGASEQFF. CDR3 DNA: TGTGCCAGCAGCGCAGGGGTAGCGGGGGCCAGTGAGCAGTTCTTC.